The next 13 T cell receptor beta chains were all read from a single sample in a study of regulatory T cells in long-lasting Graves disease. Construction of TCR beta libraries relied on iRepertoire HTBI primers and on Arm-PCR targeting CDR3 regions. TCRdb passed the multiplex PCR reads through MiXCR, listing each CDR3 protein once. The repertoire consists of roughly 610,000 distinct CDR3 sequences, with 15% to 20% occurring once and the leading ten covering around 13%. Time point meaning: newly diagnosed GD, antithyroid drugs for less than 3 months. After RNA was extracted from PBMCs, the TCR library was made from it. These data also featured in a second study, about T cells in Graves' hyperthyroidism and ophthalmopathy.

The sequencing used peripheral blood mononuclear cells (PBMCs), collected at new diagnosis, from a patient treated with antithyroid drugs. Source of these receptors: a man aged 18 to 29 with Graves disease.

The CDR3, as DNA: TGCAGTGCTAGCGGGACAGAAACCGCCGAGGGGCCTACCTACGAGCAGTACTTC. It translates to CSASGTETAEGPTYEQYF. This chain connects TRBV20-1 to TRBJ2-7; 7 bases agree with TRBD1. Germline CDR1 and CDR2: DFQATT and SNEGSKA (reference sequence). The CDR3 has 18 residues. Trimming at V came to 3 bases and at J to 2 bases, leaving 19 bases not matched to a gene.

This clonotype was counted only a few times. The chain links TRBV5-4 to TRBJ2-1; D possibly corresponds to TRBD1 (5 bases). This CDR3 region has 15 residues. CDR1 and CDR2 (germline): SGHNT, YYREEE (reference sequence). Trimming removed 1 base at V and 2 bases at J, with 10 bases between. CDR3 residues: CASSLLQEPYNEQFF. The CDR3, as DNA: TGTGCCAGCAGCTTGCTACAGGAACCCTACAATGAGCAGTTCTTC. Full variable domain (outside the CDR3, taken from reference TRBV5-4 and TRBJ2-1): ETGVTQSPTHLIKTRGQQVTLRCSSQSGHNTVSWYQQALGQGPQFIFQYYREEENGRGNFPPRFSGLQFPNYSSELNVNALELDDSALYLCASSLLQEPYNEQFFGPGTRLTVL.

This clonotype was observed at least ten times. The chain employs TRBV20-1 and TRBJ2-1; a possible D gene is TRBD2 (5 bases). CDR1 and CDR2 from the germline V gene are DFQATT and SNEGSKA (reference sequence). The germline V and J ends were trimmed by 0 bases and 8 bases, with 8 bases remaining between them. This CDR3 has 12 amino acids. As DNA, the CDR3 is TGCAGTGCTAGAGATGGGCGGGATGAGCAGTTCTTC. Translating it yields CSARDGRDEQFF.

This clonotype was detected ten times or more. V gene TRBV12-3 or TRBV12-4 combines with J gene TRBJ2-5; 11 bases align to TRBD2. V was pared by 5 bases and J by 2 bases, with 10 bases of the junction left unmatched. The CDR3 has 17 residues. The DNA of the CDR3 is TGTGCCAGCAGTACCGATCTGATAGCGGGAGGGCAAGAGACCCAGTACTTC. Protein product: CASSTDLIAGGQETQYF.

This clonotype appeared a few times. The chain links TRBV10-3 to TRBJ1-4; no reliable D call. The CDR3 runs 12 residues. V lost 10 bases and J 2 bases, leaving 8 bases between the germline ends. Germline assignment: CDR1 ENHRY and CDR2 SYGVKD. CDR3 protein: CATGLTNEKLFF. DNA of the CDR3: TGTGCCACGGGGTTGACTAATGAAAAACTGTTTTTT.

This clonotype was picked up many times. The chain combines TRBV18 with TRBJ2-7; D may be TRBD1 (6 bases). This CDR3 spans 14 amino acids. Looked up from germline, CDR1 is KGHSH and CDR2 is LQKENI. V was trimmed by 5 bases and J by 1 base, leaving 12 bases between them. The CDR3 DNA sequence: TGTGCCAGCTCAACCGCACAGGGATCCTACGAGCAGTACTTC. Translating it yields CASSTAQGSYEQYF.

This rearrangement joins TRBV4-1 to TRBJ1-2, with D perhaps TRBD1 (5 bases). Germline CDR1 is MGHRA and CDR2 is YSYEKL. V shed 1 base and J shed 4 bases, with 16 bases lying between them. The CDR3 runs 16 residues. CDR3 amino acids: CASSQVFSGPRYGYTF. For the CDR3, the DNA is TGCGCCAGCAGCCAAGTATTTTCGGGACCGCGCTATGGCTACACCTTC.

This chain links TRBV19 with TRBJ2-2; D ambiguous. The ends were cut back, 0 bases at V and 0 bases at J, with 2 bases in the middle. The CDR3 contains 14 residues. CDR1 is LNHDA and CDR2 is SQIVND in the germline V gene (reference sequence). The chain's CDR3 is CASSIETNTGELFF. DNA of the CDR3: TGTGCCAGTAGTATAGAGACGAACACCGGGGAGCTGTTTTTT.

This clonotype was seen at least ten times. This chain joins TRBV18 and TRBJ2-7; D is possibly TRBD1 (5 bases). The V gene's germline CDR1 is KGHSH and CDR2 LQKENI. The V gene lost 5 bases and the J gene lost 0 bases, with 11 bases spanning the gap. This CDR3 contains 14 residues. The DNA of the CDR3 is TGTGCCAGCTCAATTTACAGGAGCTCCTACGAGCAGTACTTC. Translating gives CASSIYRSSYEQYF.

The chain is built from TRBV24-1 and TRBJ2-3, with 10 nucleotides matching TRBD1. The junction had 9 bases not matched to a gene; V was cut back by 7 bases and J by 9 bases. This CDR3 has 14 residues. The germline gives CDR1 KGHDR, CDR2 SFDVKD. CDR3 region: CATSGTGATPTQYF. Written as DNA, the CDR3 is TGTGCCACCAGCGGGACAGGGGCGACCCCAACGCAGTATTTT.

This clonotype was counted a few times. The chain employs TRBV7-9 and TRBJ2-3, with D possibly being TRBD2 (7 bases). CDR1 is SEHNR, CDR2 FQNEAQ, per germline (reference sequence). This CDR3 comprises 14 residues. Trimming took 5 bases from V and 6 from J, leaving 15 bases between them. CDR3 in DNA: TGTGCCAGCAGCCCCCCCCGGGGGGCGGATACGCAGTATTTT. Amino acids: CASSPPRGADTQYF.

The CDR3 region has the DNA TGCGCCAGCAGCCAAGACCCCGGGTTCACAGATACGCAGTATTTT. As protein: CASSQDPGFTDTQYF. V gene TRBV4-1 combines with J gene TRBJ2-3; D not certain. Germline loops: CDR1 MGHRA, CDR2 YSYEKL. V lost 0 bases and J 2 bases, leaving 9 bases between the germline ends. The CDR3 is 15 amino acids.

This clonotype showed up just a few times. The chain employs TRBV6-2 or TRBV6-3 and TRBJ2-1, with unresolved D. The CDR3 loop spans 11 amino acids. With 11 bases removed from V and 8 bases from J, the gap between germline ends came to 13 bases. Germline V gene sequence: CDR1 MNHEY, CDR2 SVGEGT. For the CDR3, the DNA is TGTGCCGGCGAGCTTATCCATGAGCAGTTCTTC. This codes for CAGELIHEQFF.